This entry is about one TCR beta chain. Antigen unknown. The data stem from a study of T cell responses to AZD1222 COVID-19 vaccine. Across the whole study: Some second doses came at about 4 weeks and others at about 12 weeks; these were pooled. Study outcomes and limitations: Among those given AZD1222, only six were seropositive at baseline. White British ancestry dominated among donors, who included more females, and clonal diversity was possibly underestimated.

The V gene lost 5 bases and the J gene lost 3 bases, with 5 bases spanning the gap. Germline CDR1 is LGHDT and CDR2 is YNNKEL (reference sequence). The CDR3 is made up of 11 amino acids. Data came from immunoSEQ multiplex PCR; TCRdb stores just in-frame clones and leaves some out. The table includes about 110,000 clones, around 85% detected once. This sequence joins TRBV3-1 (or the pseudogene TRBV3-2) and TRBJ2-7, with D possibly being TRBD2 (5 bases). Source: peripheral blood, taken on day 0 of AZD1222 vaccination. This sequence originates from an adult in good health. CDR3 bases: TGTGCCAGCAGCGGACTCTACGAGCAGTACTTC. It specifies CASSGLYEQYF.